Presented here are 25 T cell receptor beta chains from one specimen sequenced in a study of T cells in Graves' hyperthyroidism and ophthalmopathy. Amplified TCR beta CDR3 regions derived from RNA transcripts. Initially, a first-round RT-PCR of the TCR CDR3 employed the HTBI primer set. One entry per CDR3 protein, called by TCRdb with MiXCR from the multiplex PCR reads. Of roughly 170,000 distinct CDR3 sequences in the sample, about a sixth were seen once. Material for sequencing was blood. Receptors were obtained from a woman aged 45 to 65 with Graves' hyperthyroidism.

This clonotype was counted many times. V and J are TRBV19 and TRBJ1-5; 11 bases agree with TRBD1. The CDR3 length is 16 residues. V dropped 7 bases and J dropped 4; count of bases not matched to a gene: 9. CDR1 LNHDA and CDR2 SQIVND come from the germline V gene (reference sequence). Here the CDR3 DNA reads TGTGCCAGTAATCCCGGACAGGGGGCATCTAATCAGCCCCAGCATTTT. Amino acid sequence: CASNPGQGASNQPQHF.

This clonotype occurred a few times. The chain joins TRBV28 to TRBJ1-5, with 7 bases that match TRBD1. Germline V gives CDR1 MDHEN, CDR2 SYDVKM. This CDR3 is built from 20 residues. Trimming took 6 bases from V and 5 from J; bases not matched to a gene: 25. The CDR3 region is CASRPGGGGLVSFRDQPQHF. The CDR3 region has the DNA TGTGCCAGCAGGCCGGGGGGAGGGGGCCTGGTGTCCTTCAGGGATCAGCCCCAGCATTTT. The full variable domain, in which reference TRBV28 and TRBJ1-5 provide the parts outside the CDR3, is DVKVTQSSRYLVKRTGEKVFLECVQDMDHENMFWYRQDPGLGLRLIYFSYDVKMKEKGDIPEGYSVSREKKERFSLILESASTNQTSMYLCASRPGGGGLVSFRDQPQHFGDGTRLSIL.

This clonotype was picked up many times. The rearrangement links TRBV12-3 or TRBV12-4 to TRBJ2-5, with 7 nucleotides matching TRBD1. The junction had 7 bases not matched to a gene; V was cut back by 1 base and J by 2 bases. The CDR3 has 16 residues. The CDR3 spells CASSLGGTATQETQYF. The CDR3, as DNA: TGTGCCAGCAGTTTAGGAGGGACAGCCACTCAAGAGACCCAGTACTTC.

This clonotype has at least ten counts. The V and J genes are TRBV29-1 and TRBJ2-3; 8 nucleotides agree with TRBD2. Trimming took 4 bases from V and 4 from J; bases not matched to a gene: 4. CDR3 length: 13 amino acids. The germline gives CDR1 SQVTM, CDR2 ANQGSEA. The CDR3 reads CSVAAGGADTQYF. In nucleotides, the CDR3 is TGCAGCGTTGCGGCGGGGGGCGCAGATACGCAGTATTTT.

This clonotype came up many times. V usage is TRBV15 and J usage is TRBJ2-7; D not certain. Trimming stripped 5 bases from V and 3 bases from J, with 8 bases between. The CDR3 runs 12 residues. CDR1 is LNHNV, CDR2 YYDKDF, per germline (reference sequence). CDR3 DNA sequence: TGTGCCACCAGCTCTCCTCTCTACGAGCAGTACTTC. Translated, it gives CATSSPLYEQYF.

At least ten counts were recorded for this clonotype. The chain has TRBV28 and TRBJ1-2; D is perhaps TRBD1 (5 bases). Germline CDR1 is MDHEN and CDR2 is SYDVKM. Trimming stripped 10 bases from V and 3 bases from J, with 9 bases between. CDR3 length: 11 residues. The CDR3 DNA is TGTGCCACCGAACAGGACTATGGCTACACCTTC. Translating gives CATEQDYGYTF.

This clonotype was counted at least ten times. The gene calls are TRBV7-9 and TRBJ1-2; D unresolved. Looked up from germline, CDR1 is SEHNR and CDR2 is FQNEAQ (reference sequence). This CDR3 contains 15 residues. V was cut by 2 bases and J by 0 bases, with 10 bases left in between. CDR3 protein: CASSLSQVANYGYTF. DNA for the CDR3: TGTGCCAGCAGCTTATCGCAGGTGGCTAACTATGGCTACACCTTC.

Many counts were recorded for this clonotype. The DNA is left out, because the CDR3 cannot be placed on it with certainty; the CDR3 is given as TCRdb lists it. The chain carries TRBV6-1 and TRBJ1-1. The CDR3 length equals 13 residues, ends included. The germline gives CDR1 MNHNS, CDR2 SASEGT. The CDR3: CASSSSGNTEAFF.

The gene calls are TRBV28 and TRBJ2-1; D uncertain. CDR1 and CDR2 (germline): MDHEN, SYDVKM. The CDR3 consists of 14 residues. The V and J ends lost 10 bases and 7 bases respectively, with 20 bases between them. CDR3 loop: CAKNFGGPRNEQFF. CDR3 in DNA: TGTGCCAAGAACTTCGGCGGCCCCCGTAATGAGCAGTTCTTC.

This sequence joins TRBV4-3 and TRBJ1-6; D call uncertain. The germline V gene has CDR1 LGHNA and CDR2 YSLEER. The V gene lost 2 bases and the J gene lost 3 bases, with 11 bases spanning the gap. This CDR3 is 16 amino acids long. CDR3 sequence reads: CASSQRPSGYNSPLHF. CDR3 bases: TGCGCCAGCAGCCAAAGGCCCTCAGGCTATAATTCACCCCTCCACTTT.

In this sample, this clonotype turned up a few times. The chain couples TRBV4-1 to TRBJ1-5; TRBD1 matches at 10 bases. J gave up 4 bases and V 8 bases, and 5 bases lay outside the gene matches. CDR1 is MGHRA and CDR2 is YSYEKL in the germline V gene. There are 14 residues in the CDR3. The CDR3 here is CASGTGEGNQPQHF. The CDR3 region has the DNA TGCGCCAGCGGGACAGGGGAGGGGAATCAGCCCCAGCATTTT.

This rearrangement joins TRBV20-1 to TRBJ1-5; TRBD1 matches 9 bases. Trimming at V came to 5 bases and at J to 3 bases, leaving 5 bases not matched to a gene. CDR1 is DFQATT and CDR2 is SNEGSKA in the germline V gene (reference sequence). This CDR3 is 14 amino acids long. The CDR3 here is CSAWTGAYNQPQHF. The CDR3 DNA reads as TGCAGTGCTTGGACAGGGGCTTACAATCAGCCCCAGCATTTT.

Only a few counts were recorded for this clonotype. This chain connects TRBV7-8 to TRBJ2-2; D may correspond to TRBD1 or TRBD2 (5 bases each). Germline assignment: CDR1 SGHVS and CDR2 FQNEAQ. This CDR3 spans 15 amino acids. V gave up 5 bases and J gave up 0 bases, with 10 bases separating them. CDR3 coding DNA: TGTGCCAGCAGCCACCGGGGCGCGAACACCGGGGAGCTGTTTTTT. Its protein is CASSHRGANTGELFF. The variable domain in full, completed from reference TRBV7-8 and TRBJ2-2, reads GAGVSQSPRYKVAKRGQDVALRCDPISGHVSLFWYQQALGQGPEFLTYFQNEAQLDKSGLPSDRFFAERPEGSVSTLKIQRTQQEDSAVYLCASSHRGANTGELFFGEGSRLTVL.

This clonotype turned up a few times. The rearrangement joins TRBV7-2 to TRBJ2-7, with 7 bases lining up with TRBD1. There are 15 residues in the CDR3. The germline V gene encodes CDR1 SGHTA and CDR2 FQGNSA. Unmatched junction bases numbered 14, after V lost 8 bases and J lost 4 bases. DNA for the CDR3: TGTGCCAGCGGTCTGTATTGGGACAGATCTTACGAGCAGTACTTC. Its protein product is CASGLYWDRSYEQYF. Drawing the rest from reference TRBV7-2 and TRBJ2-7, the complete variable domain is GAGVSQSPSNKVTEKGKDVELRCDPISGHTALYWYRQSLGQGLEFLIYFQGNSAPDKSGLPSDRFSAERTGGSVSTLTIQRTQQEDSAVYLCASGLYWDRSYEQYFGPGTRLTVT.

This clonotype was picked up many times. The rearrangement links TRBV2 to TRBJ1-1, with no clear D. The CDR3 has 14 amino acids. Deletions cut 0 bases from V and 7 bases from J, with 12 bases between. Germline assignment: CDR1 SNHLY and CDR2 FYNNEI. CDR3 nucleotides: TGTGCCAGCAGTGAAGCGCTTCGGCGGATTGAAGCTTTCTTT. As protein: CASSEALRRIEAFF.

This clonotype was seen ten or more times. This chain joins TRBV6-2 or TRBV6-3 and TRBJ2-5; possible D gene TRBD1, 6 bases. The CDR3 length is 15 residues. V was cut by 2 bases and J by 5 bases, with 15 bases left in between. Germline lookup yields CDR1 MNHEY and CDR2 SVGEGT. The CDR3 bases are TGTGCCAGCAGTTACGGGGCTGGCAGGGGTGAGACCCAGTACTTC. It encodes CASSYGAGRGETQYF.

This clonotype showed up many times. The CDR3 region has the DNA TGTGCCAGTAGTTACGGGACAGGGCTGGGCACCGGGGAGCTGTTTTTT. As protein: CASSYGTGLGTGELFF. This chain joins TRBV19 and TRBJ2-2; the match to TRBD1 covers 9 bases. CDR1 and CDR2 from the germline V gene are LNHDA and SQIVND (reference sequence). With 5 bases clipped from V and 4 bases from J, the junction kept 8 bases outside the gene matches. This CDR3 has 16 amino acids.

This chain links TRBV9 with TRBJ2-7; tentatively, D is TRBD2 (6 bases). V lost 0 bases to trimming and J lost 5 bases, with 15 bases between them. CDR3 size: 15 residues. CDR1 and CDR2 from the germline V gene are SGDLS and YYNGEE. In nucleotides, the CDR3 is TGTGCCAGCAGCGTAGAAGGAGGGACCCCTAACGAGCAGTACTTC. Protein product: CASSVEGGTPNEQYF.

This clonotype came up many times. The chain uses TRBV28 and TRBJ2-5; D call uncertain. CDR3 length equals 14 residues. V was clipped by 10 bases and J by 2 bases, with 17 bases between them. Germline values: CDR1 MDHEN, CDR2 SYDVKM. The CDR3: CATSYVGFQETQYF. The CDR3 coding sequence is TGTGCCACCTCCTACGTGGGGTTTCAAGAGACCCAGTACTTC.

This clonotype came up many times. V is TRBV6-1 and J is TRBJ2-1, with 8 bases that match TRBD1. CDR3 length equals 15 residues. Germline-derived CDR1 and CDR2 are MNHNS and SASEGT. V shed 5 bases, J shed 9 bases, and the junction held 12 bases outside the gene matches. The CDR3, as DNA: TGTGCCAGCAGTTACGGGGCAGGGGGCATGGGTGAGCAGTTCTTC. As protein: CASSYGAGGMGEQFF.

Ten or more counts support this clonotype. This chain connects TRBV16 to TRBJ2-1, with TRBD2 matching over 13 bases. Germline CDR1 and CDR2: KGHSY and FQNENV. Trimming took 5 bases from V and 7 from J; bases not matched to a gene: 5. This CDR3 has 15 amino acids. CDR3 coding DNA: TGTGCCAGCAGCTTACTAGCGGGGGGGCCGAATGAGCAGTTCTTC. Translation: CASSLLAGGPNEQFF.

As for this clonotype: This may come from a read error, since a much larger clone is one base off. V and J are TRBV12-3 or TRBV12-4 and TRBJ2-2, with D hard to call. CDR3 length: 12 amino acids. Trimming took 4 bases from V and 3 from J, leaving 3 bases between them. This CDR3 is CASSWDTGELFF. In DNA form, the CDR3 reads TGTGCCAGCAGTTGGGACACCGGGGAGCTGTTTTTT.

This clonotype was counted ten times or more. The chain combines TRBV20-1 with TRBJ2-7; possible D gene TRBD2, 7 bases. Deletions cut 3 bases from V and 1 base from J, with 13 bases between. The CDR3 contains 14 residues. Per germline, CDR1 DFQATT and CDR2 SNEGSKA (reference sequence). The CDR3 region is CSARVGGPSYEQYF. Here the CDR3 DNA reads TGCAGTGCTAGGGTCGGGGGGCCTTCCTACGAGCAGTACTTC.

This clonotype was detected ten times or more. V gene TRBV28 combines with J gene TRBJ2-3, with D hard to call. This CDR3 is 12 amino acids long. Germline-derived CDR1 and CDR2 are MDHEN and SYDVKM. V lost 5 bases and J 6 bases, leaving 9 bases between the germline ends. The CDR3 reads CASSLLQDTQYF. In nucleotides, the CDR3 is TGTGCCAGCAGTCTCCTACAGGATACGCAGTATTTT.

Many counts were recorded for this clonotype. The chain recombines TRBV7-3 with TRBJ2-1; D unresolved. Germline V gene data show CDR1 as SGHTA and CDR2 as FQGTGA. The CDR3 runs 15 residues. V lost 5 bases to trimming and J lost 1 base, with 12 bases between them. In DNA, the CDR3 is TGTGCCAGCAGCCCCCAGGTGTCTTCCTACAATGAGCAGTTCTTC. It translates to CASSPQVSSYNEQFF.